A single sample gave rise to the 21 T cell receptor beta chains below, sequenced in a study of graft-versus-host responses after intestinal transplantation. Assay used: immunoSEQ multiplex PCR; TCRdb lists only in-frame clones, some missing. The table lists tens of thousands of clones, around nine tenths of them singletons. No antigens are known for them. Specimen: unstimulated CD4+ T cells sorted from spleen or lymph node cells, collected before intestinal transplant. The receptors here all came from a human donor who received an intestinal transplant.

The CDR3 here is CASSFSDSRISNQPQHF. The CDR3 coding sequence is TGTGCCAGCAGTTTCTCGGACAGCCGAATTAGCAATCAGCCCCAGCATTTT. This sequence joins TRBV28 and TRBJ1-5; tentative D call: TRBD1 (6 bases). Deletions cut 3 bases from V and 0 bases from J, with 15 bases between. The CDR3 spans 17 residues. Germline V CDR1 and CDR2: MDHEN, SYDVKM.

The rearrangement uses TRBV2 and TRBJ2-5, with D maybe TRBD2 (5 bases). Deletions cut 6 bases from V and 1 base from J, with 12 bases between. CDR1 is SNHLY, CDR2 FYNNEI, per germline. This CDR3 comprises 14 residues. The CDR3 DNA is TGTGCCAGCAGGAGAATGGACTTCCAAGAGACCCAGTACTTC. This translates into CASRRMDFQETQYF.

This chain joins TRBV25-1 and TRBJ2-1, with 7 nucleotides matching TRBD1. V lost 3 bases to trimming and J lost 2 bases; unmatched junction nucleotides: 10. The CDR3 totals 17 residues. Per germline, CDR1 MGHDK and CDR2 SYGVNS. In DNA, the CDR3 is TGTGCCAGCAGTGAGGCTTATGGGACAGCACCCTACAATGAGCAGTTCTTC. This sequence encodes CASSEAYGTAPYNEQFF.

The chain is built from TRBV6-5 and TRBJ1-5; weak D call: TRBD1 (5 bases). The CDR3 runs to 14 residues. V lost 6 bases and J lost 0, with 9 bases in between. CDR1 is MNHEY and CDR2 is SVGAGI in the germline V gene. In DNA form, the CDR3 reads TGTGCCAGCAGATCAGGGTATAGCAATCAGCCCCAGCATTTT. Translation: CASRSGYSNQPQHF.

In its sample, this clone was seen a few times. The V call is TRBV6-6, the J call TRBJ1-2; weak D call: TRBD1 (5 bases). Trimming left V 0 bases short and J 5 bases short, with 16 bases between. There are 16 residues in the CDR3. Germline loops: CDR1 MNHNY, CDR2 SVGAGI (reference sequence). CDR3 amino acids: CASSYSPGQGIYGYTF. In nucleotides, the CDR3 is TGTGCCAGCAGTTACTCGCCAGGGCAGGGTATTTATGGCTACACCTTC.

The chain is built from TRBV5-5 and TRBJ2-3; 8 positions match TRBD1. The J segment lost 2 bases and the V segment lost 7 bases, leaving 9 bases of the junction unmatched. The germline CDR1 and CDR2 sequences are SGHKS and YYEKEE (reference sequence). The CDR3 extends over 15 amino acids. The CDR3 here is CASLPGQGFTDTQYF. The CDR3 DNA sequence: TGTGCCAGCCTGCCTGGACAGGGCTTCACAGATACGCAGTATTTT.

V is TRBV27 and J is TRBJ1-1; D uncertain. Germline loops: CDR1 MNHEY, CDR2 SMNVEV (reference sequence). The CDR3 runs 14 residues. Trimming removed 7 bases at V and 1 base at J, with 13 bases between. CDR3 bases: TGTGCCAGCAAGGGCCCCGTACCGAACACTGAAGCTTTCTTT. Translating it yields CASKGPVPNTEAFF.

The chain uses TRBV5-1 and TRBJ2-6; D gene uncertain. The CDR3 consists of 15 residues. The V and J ends lost 1 base and 0 bases respectively, with 5 bases between them. Germline CDR1 reads SGHRS; CDR2 reads YFSETQ. This chain's CDR3 is CASSLRLSGANVLTF. The CDR3 bases are TGCGCCAGCAGCTTGAGGCTCTCTGGGGCCAACGTCCTGACTTTC.

The chain couples TRBV19 to TRBJ1-4; 9 bases fit TRBD1. Germline assignment: CDR1 LNHDA and CDR2 SQIVND (reference sequence). The CDR3 runs to 15 residues. V was clipped by 5 bases and J by 5 bases; unmatched bases: 6. In DNA form, the CDR3 reads TGTGCCAGTAGTCCAGGGACAGGGAGAAATGAAAAACTGTTTTTT. Translated: CASSPGTGRNEKLFF.

The DNA of the CDR3 is TGCGCCAGCAGCTCTACAGGGGGACCCAATCAGCCCCAGCATTTT. Encoded protein: CASSSTGGPNQPQHF. The chain combines TRBV5-1 with TRBJ1-5, with 8 bases identical to TRBD1. Looked up from germline, CDR1 is SGHRS and CDR2 is YFSETQ. This CDR3 region has 15 residues. Germline trimming cut 3 bases from V and 3 bases from J; bases unmatched to any gene: 5.

V gene TRBV19 combines with J gene TRBJ1-5; 8 nucleotides match TRBD1. The CDR3 is 15 residues long. Per the germline V gene, CDR1 is LNHDA and CDR2 is SQIVND (reference sequence). V shed 6 bases, J shed 3 bases, and the junction held 7 bases outside the gene matches. CDR3 in amino acids: CASSTGGIANQPQHF. Here the CDR3 DNA reads TGTGCCAGTAGCACAGGGGGTATAGCCAATCAGCCCCAGCATTTT.

V and J are TRBV6-1 and TRBJ1-5, with D possibly matching TRBD1 (5 bases). V was cut by 3 bases and J by 0 bases, with 12 bases left in between. CDR1 and CDR2 (germline): MNHNS, SASEGT. The length of the CDR3 is 16 residues. CDR3 sequence reads: CASSETSGYSNQPQHF. Here the CDR3 DNA reads TGTGCCAGCAGTGAGACCTCAGGGTATAGCAATCAGCCCCAGCATTTT.

The chain is built from TRBV9 and TRBJ2-1; 7 bases align to TRBD2. This CDR3 comprises 15 residues. J lost 4 bases, V lost 0 bases, and 4 bases had no gene match. In germline, CDR1 is SGDLS, CDR2 YYNGEE. CDR3 region: CASSVVIAGYNEQFF. Here the CDR3 DNA reads TGTGCCAGCAGCGTAGTAATAGCGGGTTACAATGAGCAGTTCTTC.

The chain combines TRBV27 with TRBJ2-7; 9 bases match TRBD1. In germline, CDR1 is MNHEY, CDR2 SMNVEV (reference sequence). V dropped 5 bases and J dropped 7; count of bases not matched to a gene: 15. The CDR3 is 16 amino acids. CDR3 bases: TGTGCCAGCAGTACACCCACCCGGGACAGGGTGGGGGAGCAGTACTTC. Protein sequence: CASSTPTRDRVGEQYF.

The chain recombines TRBV27 with TRBJ2-5; TRBD1 matches 10 bases. V lost 8 bases and J lost 4; bases outside the gene matches: 7. Germline lookup yields CDR1 MNHEY and CDR2 SMNVEV (reference sequence). The CDR3 is 14 residues long. CDR3 sequence reads: CASSGQGTGETQYF. CDR3 bases: TGTGCCAGCTCGGGACAGGGGACCGGAGAGACCCAGTACTTC.

Remarks on this clone: Mismatch with germline at one junction end may stem from a read error. The V and J genes are TRBV18 and TRBJ2-4; D ambiguous. Germline lookup yields CDR1 KGHSH and CDR2 LQKENI. The CDR3 length is 13 residues. In nucleotides, the CDR3 is TGTGCCAGCTCACCTTTACAGAAAAACATTCGGTACTTC. This sequence encodes CASSPLQKNIRYF.

V gene TRBV4-2 combines with J gene TRBJ2-1; tentative D call: TRBD1 (6 bases). Trimming pared 4 bases from V and 13 bases from J, leaving 17 bases between. The length of the CDR3 is 13 residues. The V gene's germline CDR1 is LGHNA and CDR2 YNFKEQ. Written as DNA, the CDR3 is TGTGCCAGCAGCCTTGTCCGACAGGAAAGTCAGTTCTTC. This encodes CASSLVRQESQFF.

V gene TRBV18 combines with J gene TRBJ2-6; no definite D call. Trimming cost V 2 bases and J 0 bases, with 2 bases left between them. Per germline, CDR1 KGHSH and CDR2 LQKENI. CDR3 length: 14 amino acids. CDR3 DNA sequence: TGTGCCAGCTCACCAAACTCTGGGGCCAACGTCCTGACTTTC. This encodes CASSPNSGANVLTF.

This chain connects TRBV7-8 to TRBJ1-1; D might be TRBD1 (5 bases). This CDR3 region has 13 residues. Trimming removed 5 bases from V and 3 bases from J, with 10 bases in between. CDR1 and CDR2 (germline): SGHVS, FQNEAQ. The CDR3 loop reads CASSPREDTEAFF. CDR3 bases: TGTGCCAGCAGCCCCAGGGAGGACACTGAAGCTTTCTTT.

This clone was recorded only once. This chain links TRBV6-5 with TRBJ1-2, with 10 bases that match TRBD1. CDR3 length: 14 residues. Trimming took 7 bases from V and 2 from J; bases not matched to a gene: 4. Germline-derived CDR1 and CDR2 are MNHEY and SVGAGI. This CDR3 is CASIPDRGNYGYTF. The CDR3, as DNA: TGTGCCAGCATCCCGGACAGGGGGAACTATGGCTACACCTTC.

The chain links TRBV6-1 to TRBJ1-1; 10 bases line up with TRBD1. This CDR3 is 15 amino acids long. The V and J ends lost 6 bases and 5 bases, in that order; junction bases with no gene match: 9. CDR1 and CDR2 (germline): MNHNS, SASEGT. The CDR3 sequence: CASRGQGERGTEAFF. CDR3 coding DNA: TGTGCCAGCAGAGGACAGGGGGAAAGGGGGACTGAAGCTTTCTTT.